This passage covers 19 T cell receptor beta chains from one sample sequenced in a study of blood T cell repertoires in COVID-19. Some clones are missing from TCRdb's copy, which holds only in-frame ones; the method was immunoSEQ multiplex PCR. The top ten clones hold roughly 6.2% of a sample with 200,000 to 300,000 clones, more than 70% of them seen once. Material: peripheral blood. These receptors all stem from a woman aged 80 or older with COVID-19, enrolled during active disease.

The V gene is TRBV7-2, the J gene TRBJ2-7; the D gene is possibly TRBD1 (6 bases). V dropped 3 bases and J dropped 7 bases, with 13 bases sitting between them. The CDR3 loop spans 13 amino acids. Per the germline V gene, CDR1 is SGHTA and CDR2 is FQGNSA. Written as DNA, the CDR3 is TGTGCCAGCAGCTTTGAGAGGCAGGGGGAGCAGTACTTC. Translating gives CASSFERQGEQYF.

V usage is TRBV5-1 and J usage is TRBJ2-1; the match to TRBD1 covers 9 bases. V lost 6 bases to trimming and J lost 8 bases; unmatched junction nucleotides: 9. This CDR3 is 14 amino acids long. From germline, CDR1 is SGHRS and CDR2 YFSETQ. The CDR3 loop is CASNPGQGGDEQFF. For the CDR3, the DNA is TGCGCCAGCAATCCGGGACAGGGCGGTGATGAGCAGTTCTTC.

The chain carries TRBV27 and TRBJ1-2, with 9 bases lining up with TRBD1. V lost 5 bases and J lost 5; bases outside the gene matches: 15. Germline-derived CDR1 and CDR2 are MNHEY and SMNVEV (reference sequence). The CDR3 contains 17 residues. The DNA of the CDR3 is TGTGCCAGCAGTCCCAATCTCCGGGACAGGGACTATTATGGCTACACCTTC. Amino acid sequence: CASSPNLRDRDYYGYTF.

The V gene is TRBV4-2, the J gene TRBJ1-6, with 7 bases lining up with TRBD1. V trimming: 4 bases; J trimming: 0 bases; junction bases outside the gene matches: 18. The germline gives CDR1 LGHNA, CDR2 YNFKEQ. CDR3 size: 21 residues. The DNA of the CDR3 is TGTGCCAGCAGCCGAACAGGGGCGAACCAGAGGGATAGCTCCTATAATTCACCCCTCCACTTT. Translated, it gives CASSRTGANQRDSSYNSPLHF.

The genes are TRBV3-1 (or the pseudogene TRBV3-2) and TRBJ1-2; D is perhaps TRBD1 (6 bases). CDR1 and CDR2 from the germline V gene are LGHDT and YNNKEL (reference sequence). The ends were cut back, 4 bases at V and 4 bases at J, with 19 bases in the middle. This CDR3 has 16 amino acids. The CDR3 here is CASSLRDVRTAYGYTF. The CDR3 DNA reads as TGTGCCAGCAGCCTAAGGGACGTTCGGACAGCCTATGGCTACACCTTC.

For the CDR3, the DNA is TGTGCCAGCAAGGGGTGGGGACTAGCCTTAGGAAATGAGCAGTTCTTC. Its protein is CASKGWGLALGNEQFF. This sequence joins TRBV27 and TRBJ2-1; 9 bases agree with TRBD2. CDR1 MNHEY and CDR2 SMNVEV come from the germline V gene (reference sequence). The CDR3 spans 16 residues. J gave up 7 bases and V 7 bases, and 14 bases lay outside the gene matches.

This clone was observed a single time. J is TRBJ1-3 and V is TRBV3-1 (or the pseudogene TRBV3-2); 8 bases match TRBD1. The CDR3 consists of 15 residues. After removal of 1 base from V and 1 base from J, the junction contained 0 bases not matched to a gene. The germline V gene has CDR1 LGHDT and CDR2 YNNKEL (reference sequence). In DNA form, the CDR3 reads TGTGCCAGCAGCCAAGGGGACAGGTCTGGAAACACCATATATTTT. Protein product: CASSQGDRSGNTIYF.

The rearrangement uses TRBV2 and TRBJ2-3, with TRBD2 matching 9 bases. V shed 5 bases and J 3 bases; nucleotides not matched to a gene: 6. CDR3 length: 15 amino acids. Germline V gene data show CDR1 as SNHLY and CDR2 as FYNNEI. CDR3 protein: CASSSRGGLTDTQYF. The CDR3, as DNA: TGTGCCAGCAGTTCGCGGGGGGGCCTTACAGATACGCAGTATTTT.

This chain links TRBV5-6 with TRBJ2-7; no firm D call. Germline V gene data show CDR1 as SGHDT and CDR2 as YYEEEE. V was trimmed by 5 bases and J by 7 bases, leaving 16 bases between them. The CDR3 contains 13 residues. The CDR3 loop is CASSFDKLREQYV. The CDR3 bases are TGTGCCAGCAGTTTTGACAAGCTACGAGAGCAGTACGTC.

The chain employs TRBV6-5 and TRBJ1-1, with TRBD1 identical over 9 bases. CDR3 length: 15 amino acids. Per germline, CDR1 MNHEY and CDR2 SVGAGI. V shed 2 bases and J 4 bases; nucleotides not matched to a gene: 5. The CDR3: CASSYKPTGGTEAFF. The CDR3 nucleotides read TGTGCCAGCAGTTACAAGCCGACAGGGGGCACTGAAGCTTTCTTT.

V is TRBV9 and J is TRBJ2-3, with TRBD2 matching over 8 bases. Germline V lookup: CDR1 SGDLS, CDR2 YYNGEE. CDR3 length: 14 residues. The trim removed 3 bases at V and 3 bases at J, leaving 3 bases unmatched. The CDR3: CASSGTSGTDTQYF. DNA for the CDR3: TGTGCCAGCAGCGGCACTAGCGGAACAGATACGCAGTATTTT.

V gene TRBV15 combines with J gene TRBJ2-7; perhaps TRBD2 as D (5 bases). The CDR3 consists of 15 residues. V was shortened by 0 bases and J by 3 bases, with 12 bases between the two germline ends. In germline, CDR1 is LNHNV, CDR2 YYDKDF (reference sequence). CDR3 nucleotides: TGTGCCACCAGCAGAGAGGGTGGCGGGTACTACGAGCAGTACTTC. Translation gives CATSREGGGYYEQYF.

The chain joins TRBV12-3 or TRBV12-4 to TRBJ1-1; 8 nucleotides match TRBD1. Trimming at V came to 6 bases and at J to 6 bases, leaving 6 bases not matched to a gene. This CDR3 has 13 residues. The CDR3 DNA is TGTGCCAGCAGCATCCAGGGGGCCCCTGAAGCTTTCTTT. This gives the protein CASSIQGAPEAFF.

CDR3 amino acids: CASSLPGEGYGYTF. The CDR3 nucleotides are TGTGCCAGCAGCCTCCCCGGGGAGGGGTACGGCTACACCTTC. This chain uses TRBV5-4 with TRBJ1-2; weak D call: TRBD1 (5 bases). Per germline, CDR1 SGHNT and CDR2 YYREEE (reference sequence). The CDR3 contains 14 residues. Trimming removed 4 bases at V and 8 bases at J, with 18 bases between. Full variable domain (missing parts from reference TRBV5-4 and TRBJ1-2): ETGVTQSPTHLIKTRGQQVTLRCSSQSGHNTVSWYQQALGQGPQFIFQYYREEENGRGNFPPRFSGLQFPNYSSELNVNALELDDSALYLCASSLPGEGYGYTFGSGTRLTVV.

This chain uses TRBV12-3 or TRBV12-4 with TRBJ2-7, with D unclear. Trimming stripped 5 bases from V and 9 bases from J, with 11 bases between. The CDR3 consists of 11 residues. The CDR3 DNA sequence: TGTGCCAGCAGTAATACTCCCATGCAGTACTTC. It translates to CASSNTPMQYF.

The chain employs TRBV19 and TRBJ1-5, with no clear D. This CDR3 spans 13 amino acids. V was shortened by 7 bases and J by 3 bases, with 10 bases between the two germline ends. In germline, CDR1 is LNHDA, CDR2 SQIVND (reference sequence). In nucleotides, the CDR3 is TGTGCCAGTAATTCAGGAATCAATCAGCCCCAGCATTTT. Its translation: CASNSGINQPQHF.

Notes on this clone: Other nucleotide sequences from this sample produce the same CDR3. The V call is TRBV7-2, the J call TRBJ2-5, with a weak D call TRBD2 (6 bases). The ends were cut back, 3 bases at V and 4 bases at J, with 9 bases in the middle. CDR3 length: 13 amino acids. Germline values: CDR1 SGHTA, CDR2 FQGNSA. The CDR3: CASSFGGRETQYF. The CDR3, as DNA: TGTGCCAGCAGCTTCGGAGGGAGAGAGACCCAGTACTTC.

The chain carries TRBV20-1 and TRBJ2-2; the match to TRBD1 covers 9 bases. Germline V gene lookup returns CDR1 DFQATT and CDR2 SNEGSKA (reference sequence). CDR3 length: 16 residues. The ends lost 3 bases at V and 1 base at J; junction bases unmatched: 6. This chain's CDR3 is CSASMAGQGNTGELFF. CDR3 coding DNA: TGCAGTGCTAGTATGGCGGGACAGGGGAACACCGGGGAGCTGTTTTTT.

The chain employs TRBV3-1 (or the pseudogene TRBV3-2) and TRBJ2-7, with D perhaps matching TRBD2 (5 bases). This CDR3 is 16 amino acids long. Trimming shortened V by 0 bases and J by 5 bases, and 17 bases separated the two germline ends. Germline V gives CDR1 LGHDT, CDR2 YNNKEL (reference sequence). Written as DNA, the CDR3 is TGTGCCAGCAGCCAAGATCGGACCCGAGGGCGGAACGAGCAGTACTTC. Protein: CASSQDRTRGRNEQYF.